Listed here are 14 T cell receptor beta chains from one sample, sequenced in a study of cytomegalovirus exposure and HLA in healthy donors. Amplification used 60 Vbeta primers and 13 Jbeta primers. Method: immunoSEQ multiplex PCR; TCRdb's copy keeps in-frame clones and lacks some. This sample yields around 200,000 clones, of which roughly four fifths are seen a single time; less than 0.85% belongs to the top ten. Material: PBMCs. The receptors here all came from a woman aged 18-35 years in good health and CMV-seronegative.

This clone was detected once. The CDR3 nucleotides are TGTGCCACCTTGACGGGACAGTATAGCAATCAGCCCCAGCATTTT. Residues: CATLTGQYSNQPQHF. V is TRBV28 and J is TRBJ1-5; 7 bases fit TRBD1. The germline gives CDR1 MDHEN, CDR2 SYDVKM. V shed 10 bases, J shed 0 bases, and the junction held 9 bases outside the gene matches. CDR3 length: 15 amino acids. Together with reference TRBV28 and TRBJ1-5, the CDR3 gives the full variable domain: DVKVTQSSRYLVKRTGEKVFLECVQDMDHENMFWYRQDPGLGLRLIYFSYDVKMKEKGDIPEGYSVSREKKERFSLILESASTNQTSMYLCATLTGQYSNQPQHFGDGTRLSIL.

The V gene is TRBV5-1, the J gene TRBJ2-2, with 8 positions matching TRBD1. Germline V gives CDR1 SGHRS, CDR2 YFSETQ. This CDR3 is built from 14 residues. With 0 bases clipped from V and 7 bases from J, the junction kept 2 bases outside the gene matches. The CDR3 loop is CASSLATGVGELFF. CDR3 sequence (DNA): TGCGCCAGCAGCTTGGCGACAGGGGTCGGGGAGCTGTTTTTT.

This chain uses TRBV12-2 with TRBJ1-2. TRBV12-2 corresponds to a pseudogene. This CDR3 spans 14 amino acids. The CDR3 region has the DNA TGTGCAAGTCGCTTATGGCGGGTCAGTTGGGGCTACACCTTC. It is translated as CASRLWRVSWGYTF.

The chain joins TRBV5-1 to TRBJ2-2; a weak D match, TRBD2 (6 bases). Trimming removed 5 bases from V and 7 bases from J, with 18 bases in between. The germline gives CDR1 SGHRS, CDR2 YFSETQ. The CDR3 loop spans 15 amino acids. DNA for the CDR3: TGCGCCAGCAGTCCACCCGGGGGTCGGGTCGGGGAGCTGTTTTTT. The encoded protein is CASSPPGGRVGELFF. The entire variable domain, with the rest obtained from reference TRBV5-1 and TRBJ2-2, is as follows: KAGVTQTPRYLIKTRGQQVTLSCSPISGHRSVSWYQQTPGQGLQFLFEYFSETQRNKGNFPGRFSGRQFSNSRSEMNVSTLELGDSALYLCASSPPGGRVGELFFGEGSRLTVL.

V and J are TRBV6-1 and TRBJ2-3; TRBD2 aligns across 9 bases. The length of the CDR3 is 16 residues. Per germline, CDR1 MNHNS and CDR2 SASEGT. V trimming: 2 bases; J trimming: 1 base; junction bases outside the gene matches: 4. The CDR3 sequence is CASSEYASGGTDTQYF. The CDR3 DNA follows: TGTGCCAGCAGTGAATATGCTAGCGGGGGCACAGATACGCAGTATTTT.

The chain employs TRBV28 and TRBJ2-1, with a possible D match to TRBD2 (6 bases). CDR3 length: 14 amino acids. V was cut by 3 bases and J by 1 base, with 7 bases left in between. From germline, CDR1 is MDHEN and CDR2 SYDVKM. The CDR3 is CASSFGGSYNEQFF. In nucleotides, the CDR3 is TGTGCCAGCAGTTTCGGGGGTTCCTACAATGAGCAGTTCTTC. The full variable domain, its missing parts supplied by reference TRBV28 and TRBJ2-1, is DVKVTQSSRYLVKRTGEKVFLECVQDMDHENMFWYRQDPGLGLRLIYFSYDVKMKEKGDIPEGYSVSREKKERFSLILESASTNQTSMYLCASSFGGSYNEQFFGPGTRLTVL.

The rearrangement links TRBV5-1 to TRBJ2-5, with 7 nucleotides matching TRBD2. The trim removed 0 bases at V and 5 bases at J, leaving 4 bases unmatched. The germline gives CDR1 SGHRS, CDR2 YFSETQ. The CDR3 consists of 14 residues. CDR3 sequence reads: CASSLALARETQYF. In DNA form, the CDR3 reads TGCGCCAGCAGCTTGGCACTAGCGAGGGAGACCCAGTACTTC.

The chain uses TRBV6-1 and TRBJ1-5; possible D gene TRBD1, 5 bases. The V end lost 7 bases, the J end lost 3 bases, and 13 bases lay between the germline ends. CDR3 size: 14 residues. Germline values: CDR1 MNHNS, CDR2 SASEGT. CDR3 nucleotide sequence: TGTGCCAGCAAGAGAAGCAGGGACAATCAGCCCCAGCATTTT. As protein: CASKRSRDNQPQHF.

The chain couples TRBV7-9 to TRBJ1-3; D not resolved. The germline CDR1 and CDR2 sequences are SEHNR and FQNEAQ (reference sequence). V was trimmed by 6 bases and J by 4 bases, leaving 7 bases between them. The CDR3 spans 12 residues. CDR3 coding DNA: TGTGCCAGCAGGTTGACAGGAAACACCATATATTTT. This encodes CASRLTGNTIYF. Full variable domain (remainder filled in from reference TRBV7-9 and TRBJ1-3): DTGVSQNPRHKITKRGQNVTFRCDPISEHNRLYWYRQTLGQGPEFLTYFQNEAQLEKSRLLSDRFSAERPKGSFSTLEIQRTEQGDSAMYLCASRLTGNTIYFGEGSWLTVV.

The genes are TRBV7-9 and TRBJ1-5; D remains unclear. The CDR3 loop spans 15 amino acids. V was shortened by 4 bases and J by 1 base, with 11 bases between the two germline ends. Germline lookup yields CDR1 SEHNR and CDR2 FQNEAQ (reference sequence). The chain's CDR3 is CASSWIEGSNQPQHF. The CDR3 coding sequence is TGTGCCAGCAGCTGGATAGAGGGAAGCAATCAGCCCCAGCATTTT.

The V call is TRBV14, the J call TRBJ2-5, with 11 bases identical to TRBD2. This CDR3 has 18 amino acids. CDR1 SGHDN and CDR2 FVKESK come from the germline V gene. With 3 bases clipped from V and 2 bases from J, the junction kept 11 bases outside the gene matches. The chain's CDR3 is CASSQRNLAGGRQETQYF. The CDR3 nucleotides are TGTGCCAGCAGCCAGAGGAACCTAGCGGGGGGCCGACAAGAGACCCAGTACTTC. The full variable domain, with the rest looked up from reference TRBV14 and TRBJ2-5, is EAGVTQFPSHSVIEKGQTVTLRCDPISGHDNLYWYRRVMGKEIKFLLHFVKESKQDESGMPNNRFLAERTGGTYSTLKVQPAELEDSGVYFCASSQRNLAGGRQETQYFGPGTRLLVL.

The chain couples TRBV27 to TRBJ2-1; 8 nucleotides match TRBD2. Germline V gene lookup returns CDR1 MNHEY and CDR2 SMNVEV (reference sequence). The CDR3 length is 15 residues. With V trimmed by 2 bases and J by 10 bases, 10 bases remained unmatched. CDR3 sequence: CASSLQVAGTVEQFF. In nucleotides, the CDR3 is TGTGCCAGCAGTTTACAGGTAGCGGGAACCGTGGAGCAGTTCTTC.

The chain recombines TRBV4-1 with TRBJ2-3, with 8 bases identical to TRBD2. Germline loops: CDR1 MGHRA, CDR2 YSYEKL. Trimming cost V 0 bases and J 1 base; bases outside gene matches: 3. The CDR3 extends over 16 amino acids. CDR3 sequence: CASSQDRGGGTDTQYF. For the CDR3, the DNA is TGCGCCAGCAGCCAAGATCGGGGGGGCGGCACAGATACGCAGTATTTT.

The chain carries TRBV27 and TRBJ2-5, with no clear D. The DNA end lines up better with TRBJ2-7; the J call may be wrong. The CDR3 extends over 13 amino acids. Germline V gene data show CDR1 as MNHEY and CDR2 as SMNVEV (reference sequence). The CDR3 loop reads CASSLLSSYEQYF. CDR3 coding DNA: TGTGCCAGCAGTCTGCTAAGCTCCTACGAGCAGTACTTC.